This record covers a single T cell receptor (beta chain). Antigen unknown. Some clones are missing from TCRdb's copy, which holds only in-frame ones; the method was immunoSEQ multiplex PCR. The top ten hold under 0.8% of the sample, which has 900,000 to 1,200,000 clones, about 80% seen once. This specimen belongs to a study of shared clonotypes between healthy human individuals. Study outcomes and limitations: A reduction in generation probabilities was seen for non-shared clonotypes relative to those shared by all four donors.

Trimming removed 1 base from V and 2 bases from J; junction bases left unmatched: 5. The CDR3 covers 16 residues. Germline V gene lookup returns CDR1 SGHNT and CDR2 YYREEE (reference sequence). Sequenced sample: memory CD4+ T cells from PBMCs. This sample's subset: CD45RA-negative fraction. This TCR derives from a man aged 18 to 30 in good health. Some clones in this sample may be carry-over from other donors' samples. The gene calls are TRBV5-4 and TRBJ1-3; 8 bases are shared with TRBD1. CDR3 nucleotide sequence: TGTGCCAGCAGCTTGCAGGGGGCAGGGGCTGGAAACACCATATATTTT. Translation gives CASSLQGAGAGNTIYF.